This TCR beta chain was profiled in a study of patients and donors after allogeneic stem cell transplantation. One entry per CDR3 protein results from TCRdb running MiXCR on the RT-PCR reads. The sample records tens of thousands of distinct CDR3 sequences, 4.5% to 5% being singletons. V was shortened by 0 bases and J by 0 bases, with 8 bases between the two germline ends. The CDR3 totals 15 residues. Germline CDR1 SGDLS, CDR2 YYNGEE. This clonotype was recorded many times. The receptor's source is a human donor who was either an allogeneic HSCT recipient or a stem cell or donor lymphocyte infusion donor (not recorded which). It is not recorded whose cells these are; they may come from a transplant donor. The chain employs TRBV9 and TRBJ2-3, with D unresolved. The sequencing input was blood, either unsorted or a sorted T cell fraction (not recorded which). The CDR3 loop is CASSVAVVSTDTQYF. The CDR3 DNA reads TGTGCCAGCAGCGTAGCGGTGGTTAGCACAGATACGCAGTATTTT. The full variable domain, with the rest looked up from reference TRBV9 and TRBJ2-3, is DSGVTQTPKHLITATGQRVTLRCSPRSGDLSVYWYQQSLDQGLQFLIQYYNGEERAKGNILERFSAQQFPDLHSELNLSSLELGDSALYFCASSVAVVSTDTQYFGPGTRLTVL.